This is a list of T cell receptor beta chains from one sample in a study of cytomegalovirus exposure and HLA in healthy donors. The table came from immunoSEQ multiplex PCR; TCRdb's copy has only in-frame clones and leaves some out. This repertoire shows 95,000 to 150,000 clones, 70% to 80% found once; its top ten account for about 1.8%. Sequencing was done on a sample of PBMCs. These receptors were collected from a man aged 50-60 years in good health and CMV-seronegative. CDR3s include the opening cysteine and the closing phenylalanine or tryptophan. A D gene is named only where the DNA matches it firmly. Part of the rows lack a size; the others show once, few, many or a class for expanded clones.

V: TRBV5-1
D: NA
size: NA
CDR3: CASSQGLVDTEAFF

V: TRBV7-3
D: TRBD1
size: NA
CDR3: CASSSTGVRKLFF

V: TRBV7-9
D: TRBD1
size: NA
CDR3: CASSYGQGEAFF

V: TRBV5-1
D: NA
size: NA
CDR3: CASSLGRGGYNSPLHF

V: TRBV10-3
D: NA
size: NA
CDR3: CAISAEGERGEQFF

V: TRBV19
D: NA
size: NA
CDR3: CASRPPGRNTEAFF

V: TRBV6-4
D: TRBD2
size: NA
CDR3: CASSDSRAGGNEQFF

V: TRBV25-1
D: NA
size: NA
CDR3: CASSEQKGPYGYTF

V: TRBV4-1
D: TRBD1
size: NA
CDR3: CASSQGGQGGTGELFF

V: TRBV5-6
D: NA
size: once
CDR3: CASSLNPSYNEQFF

V: TRBV10-2
D: TRBD1
size: once
CDR3: CASSSGQGGNTIYF

V: TRBV2
D: NA
size: NA
CDR3: CASSLQETQYF

V: TRBV5-1
D: TRBD1
size: NA
CDR3: CASSSDRDVEKLFF

V: TRBV9
D: NA
size: NA
CDR3: CASSVGTEGEAFF

V: TRBV7-7
D: NA
size: NA
CDR3: CASSSGTNEKLFF

V: TRBV7-6
D: NA
size: few
CDR3: CASSFQGIDTGELFF

V: TRBV18
D: NA
size: NA
CDR3: CASSPQTSYEQYF

V: TRBV5-1
D: NA
size: NA
CDR3: CASSLVKEIGGIAKNIQYF

V: TRBV6-1
D: NA
size: NA
CDR3: CASSEAVNSGNTIYF

V: TRBV4-1
D: TRBD2
size: once
CDR3: CASSQGLAGGPSKNIQYF

V: TRBV10-1
D: NA
size: NA
CDR3: CASSPTFTGELFF

V: TRBV5-1
D: TRBD2
size: NA
CDR3: CASSSNSGGPTDTQYF